This record looks at one T cell receptor beta chain sequence and its context. The data originate from a study of CD8+ T cells in alopecia areata. Overall study: Among treated patients, oral tofacitinib was administered at 5 to 10 mg twice daily. Affected scalp percentage gauged treated patients' severity.

This CDR3 comprises 17 residues. CDR1 is SGHNT and CDR2 is YENEEA in the germline V gene. The V segment lost 5 bases and the J segment 5 bases; nucleotides outside the gene matches: 12. Treatment here: oral pan-JAK inhibitor, 5-10 mg twice daily. In each case, RNA was isolated and then reverse transcribed into cDNA as the sequencing template. Sequencing was performed with immunoSEQ multiplex PCR; in TCRdb, only in-frame clones are kept and a portion is missing. The sample contains about 190,000 clones, about three fifths of which appear only once. This TCR came from a human donor with alopecia areata. Material: CD4+ T cells sorted from blood, obtained at week 4, from a patient treated with tofacitinib. This sequence joins TRBV11-3 and TRBJ2-1; TRBD1 aligns across 10 bases. The CDR3: CASSMGQGNFHDNEQFF. The CDR3 bases are TGTGCCAGCAGCATGGGACAGGGGAACTTTCACGACAATGAGCAGTTCTTC.